Reported below is one TCR beta chain. The antigen this receptor binds is unknown. Qualities for individual bases were not recorded, and no much larger clone is one base off. This record belongs to a study of T cell responses to AZD1222 COVID-19 vaccine (dated by TCRdb to the early 2020s). With regard to the full study: A total of about 230 trial participants underwent TCR sequencing, of whom 207 received two doses of AZD1222 and 26 received two doses of the MenACWY control vaccine. Trial participants were enrolled by age into subgroups of 18-55, 56-69 and 70-plus years, and around 150, 29 and 61 TCR-sequenced participants, respectively, were included in these subgroups. The full study reports these points: Epitopes outside the regions mutated in the B.1.351 and B.1.1.7 variants were reportedly recognized by nearly half of the unique spike-specific TCRs. Conclusions about previously exposed vaccinees are limited, since just six AZD1222 recipients were seropositive for SARS-CoV-2 at baseline. After two AZD1222 doses, both the breadth and the depth of spike-specific TCRs were significantly higher than at day 0 and than in MenACWY recipients. Because no day 14 peak-response samples were available, repertoires were characterized only after the peak T cell response. In the small 56-69-year group, the increase in depth fell short of significance, most likely because of low power. Participants were mostly white British, with more females than males. The authors suggested clonal diversity may have been underestimated. Vaccine-associated CD4 TCRs spanned the whole spike protein, with dominant responses in regions 160-218 and 743-854.

Per the publication, the time point label means: about 28 days (+/-7) after the second vaccine dose. Because spike-specific TCR depth and breadth did not differ between the two schedules, AZD1222 recipients who got a second dose at roughly 4 weeks were pooled with those who got a second dose at roughly 12 weeks. Samples from vaccinated people were obtained from the UK trials COV001 and COV002, which included a single-blind randomized controlled phase 2/3 trial of AZD1222 (ChAdOx1 nCoV-19) in healthy adults. For TCRbeta chain sequencing, PBMC samples from trial participants were taken at day 0 and at day 28 after the second dose. The CDR3 regions of human TCRbeta chains were subjected to immunosequencing. As for how the authors treated the data: Repertoire TCRs were matched against a reference library of SARS-CoV-2-specific TCRs generated with the MIRA antigen-specificity platform. Breadth meant the fraction of unique TCRs that were SARS-CoV-2-associated, whereas depth meant the fraction of total T cells that were SARS-CoV-2-associated. Using the MIRA data, each spike-specific TCR was mapped to the spike region that the TCR reacts to and placed in a CD4 or CD8 class. Log10-transformed breadth and depth values were compared by one-way ANOVA with Sidak's multiple comparisons tests. This is the immuneACCESS table as TCRdb keeps it, with only in-frame sequences that have V and J called. A part of the clones is gone; compared with another copy, unresolved V genes explain less than half, and the rest is unexplained. The V and J calls and clone size are taken from that table; D and trimming were inferred from the DNA. The sample contains around 150,000 clones, more than 85% of them found a single time. The top ten constitute 3.5% to 4.5% of the sample.

A distance of 12 bases separates the germline ends of V and J, which lose 11 bases and 2 bases respectively. CDR3 length: 12 amino acids, cysteine to phenylalanine. Solely the CDR3 DNA is kept, with 36 bases framed from the first base. CDR1 and CDR2 were assigned from the germline V gene (reference sequence) as SEHNR and FQNEAQ. The specimen comprised peripheral blood, sampled 28 days after the second AZD1222 dose. Rearrangement joined TRBV7-9 to TRBJ1-2, with TRBD1 as a weak D call on 5 bases. This sequence was found in an adult who received the AZD1222 COVID-19 vaccine. The CDR3 in this case is CAVGWDNYGYTF. Here is the DNA: TGTGCCGTCGGTTGGGACAACTATGGCTACACCTTC.